This TCR beta chain was captured in a study of glioma-infiltrating T cells. As for the study in general: Sequencing aimed for about 4- to 10-fold coverage of roughly one million peripheral T cells.

Remarks on this clonotype: The antigen is not known.

Overall study results and limits: Shared blood CDR3 signature motifs marked patients with low tissue-blood divergence. Tissue-blood divergence was below expectation in non-neoplastic patients, above in gliomas.

Using RNA template, CDR3s of TCR alpha and beta were amplified with iRepertoire arm-PCR. TCRdb passed the multiplex PCR reads through MiXCR, listing each CDR3 protein once. The sample gives 300,000 to 400,000 distinct CDR3 sequences, more than 35% of which show up once; more than 10% is in the top ten. The sample consisted of glioma tissue, nonneoplastic brain tissue, or PBMCs (not recorded which). The TCR sequence derives from a human donor with low-grade glioma or glioblastoma, undergoing nonglioma brain surgery, or in good health (not recorded which).

The CDR3 coding sequence is TGTGCCAGCAGCGTAGAGGCGGGAGGGCGGGAGCAGTACTTC. This translates into CASSVEAGGREQYF. V gene TRBV9 combines with J gene TRBJ2-5; 9 positions match TRBD2. The CDR3 has 14 amino acids. The trim removed 0 bases at V and 11 bases at J, leaving 8 bases unmatched. CDR1 and CDR2 from the germline V gene are SGDLS and YYNGEE.